This TCR beta chain was sequenced for a study of CD8+CD57+ T cells in acquired aplastic anemia. Germline CDR1 is KGHDR and CDR2 is SFDVKD. The CDR3 consists of 14 residues. The V end lost 3 bases, the J end lost 6 bases, and 11 bases lay between the germline ends. Both TCR beta VDJ combination and CDR3 sequence profiling were carried out. Genomic DNA was the template for this profiling. TCRdb re-called the reads through MiXCR, storing one row per CDR3 protein. The table lists roughly 170,000 distinct CDR3 sequences, around 50% of them singletons. Patients who underwent sequencing had shown CD8+CD57+ cell expansion by flow cytometry. As a group, the patients uniformly had severe acquired aplastic anemia.

The sample comprised sorted CD4+, CD8+, or CD8+CD57+ T cells (not recorded which) from PBMCs. This rearrangement joins TRBV24-1 to TRBJ2-1; TRBD2 is a possible D gene (6 bases). This receptor was taken from a human donor with aplastic anemia. CDR3 in DNA: TGTGCCACCAGTGATCCCCGGGGGTCCAATGAGCAGTTCTTC. Protein product: CATSDPRGSNEQFF.